Each of the 21 T cell receptor beta chains below was sequenced from the same sample in a study of T cells in Graves' hyperthyroidism and ophthalmopathy. TCR beta CDR3 regions were amplified from RNA. The HTBI primer set drove a first-round RT-PCR of the TCR CDR3. TCRdb called the multiplex PCR reads again in MiXCR, with one record for every CDR3 protein. The sample carries some 300,000 distinct CDR3 sequences, roughly 13% recorded once. The sample comprised blood. The receptors here all came from a woman aged 30 to 39 with Graves' hyperthyroidism that later progressed to Graves' ophthalmopathy.

This clonotype has ten or more counts. The V call is TRBV11-2, the J call TRBJ2-4; TRBD2 matches at 9 bases. Looked up from germline, CDR1 is SGHAT and CDR2 is FQNNGV. Trimming cost V 1 base and J 5 bases; bases outside gene matches: 9. The CDR3 covers 17 residues. The DNA for the CDR3 is TGTGCCAGCAGCTTAGTGCCGACTAGCGGTTCCCAAAACATTCAGTACTTC. Its protein is CASSLVPTSGSQNIQYF.

The sample holds many counts of this clonotype. This rearrangement joins TRBV29-1 to TRBJ2-1, with TRBD2 matching 15 bases. Germline V lookup: CDR1 SQVTM, CDR2 ANQGSEA. V was pared by 5 bases and J by 8 bases, with 7 bases of the junction left unmatched. CDR3 length: 15 residues. The CDR3 here is CSVNGLAGGGHEQFF. CDR3 in DNA: TGCAGCGTTAACGGACTAGCGGGAGGGGGCCATGAGCAGTTCTTC.

This clonotype was seen many times. V usage is TRBV28 and J usage is TRBJ1-1, with D perhaps matching TRBD1 (6 bases). Trimming shortened V by 4 bases and J by 1 base, and 7 bases separated the two germline ends. The germline V gene encodes CDR1 MDHEN and CDR2 SYDVKM. This CDR3 has 13 amino acids. In DNA, the CDR3 is TGTGCCAGCAGTTGGGGACAGAACACTGAAGCTTTCTTT. This encodes CASSWGQNTEAFF.

The rearrangement joins TRBV7-2 to TRBJ2-5; D perhaps matches TRBD2 (6 bases). Trimming pared 0 bases from V and 4 bases from J, leaving 12 bases between. The CDR3 sequence is 15 residues long. Per the germline V gene, CDR1 is SGHTA and CDR2 is FQGNSA. CDR3 amino acids: CASSLASVGGETQYF. The DNA of the CDR3 is TGTGCCAGCAGCTTAGCCTCCGTGGGGGGAGAGACCCAGTACTTC.

This clonotype was picked up many times. This rearrangement joins TRBV5-1 to TRBJ2-7; 8 nucleotides match TRBD2. Germline assignment: CDR1 SGHRS and CDR2 YFSETQ. Trimming at V came to 7 bases and at J to 2 bases, leaving 8 bases not matched to a gene. The CDR3 runs to 14 residues. The DNA of the CDR3 is TGCGCCAGCTTTTCCGGGACTAGTCCCTACGAGCAGTACTTC. It yields the protein CASFSGTSPYEQYF.

This clonotype was detected many times. The genes are TRBV20-1 and TRBJ2-7; 11 nucleotides match TRBD2. The V segment lost 5 bases and the J segment 7 bases; nucleotides outside the gene matches: 7. This CDR3 contains 13 residues. CDR1 DFQATT and CDR2 SNEGSKA come from the germline V gene (reference sequence). The CDR3 DNA follows: TGCAGTGCTCAACTAGCGGGAGTGGGGGAGCAGTACTTC. It codes for CSAQLAGVGEQYF.

V is TRBV4-1 and J is TRBJ2-5; TRBD2 agrees at 9 bases. Germline CDR1 reads MGHRA; CDR2 reads YSYEKL. The V and J ends lost 6 bases and 0 bases, in that order; junction bases with no gene match: 2. CDR3 size: 14 residues. This CDR3 reads CASSSGSYQETQYF. In DNA form, the CDR3 reads TGCGCCAGCAGTAGCGGGAGTTACCAAGAGACCCAGTACTTC.

This clonotype occurred many times. The chain joins TRBV12-3 or TRBV12-4 to TRBJ1-5; D gene uncertain. Trimming cost V 3 bases and J 3 bases, with 6 bases left between them. The CDR3 covers 13 residues. CDR3: CASSLGNNQPQHF. As DNA, the CDR3 is TGTGCCAGCAGTTTGGGAAACAATCAGCCCCAGCATTTT.

This clonotype has at least ten counts. V is TRBV5-5 and J is TRBJ2-7; D gene unclear. The V end was cut by 4 bases, the J end by 3 bases, with 17 bases between. The CDR3 covers 15 residues. Germline-derived CDR1 and CDR2 are SGHKS and YYEKEE (reference sequence). The CDR3 sequence is CASSRGRDTYYEQYF. The CDR3 DNA reads TGTGCCAGCAGCCGTGGCCGAGACACCTACTACGAGCAGTACTTC.

This clonotype occurred many times. The chain links TRBV13 to TRBJ2-1; 9 nucleotides align to TRBD2. The V and J ends lost 2 bases and 15 bases, in that order; junction bases with no gene match: 14. The CDR3 spans 15 residues. Looked up from germline, CDR1 is PRHDT and CDR2 is FYEKMQ (reference sequence). This CDR3 reads CASSLRGGLSGSGFF. The CDR3 nucleotides are TGTGCCAGCAGCTTACGGGGGGGCCTTAGCGGGAGCGGGTTCTTC.

The chain has TRBV19 and TRBJ1-1; D remains unclear. Trimming removed 4 bases from V and 3 bases from J, with 9 bases in between. The CDR3 spans 13 residues. CDR1 and CDR2 (germline): LNHDA, SQIVND (reference sequence). CDR3 in DNA: TGTGCCAGTAGTACCCCAGGCTACACTGAAGCTTTCTTT. It yields the protein CASSTPGYTEAFF. The whole variable domain, remainder taken from reference TRBV19 and TRBJ1-1, is DGGITQSPKYLFRKEGQNVTLSCEQNLNHDAMYWYRQDPGQGLRLIYYSQIVNDFQKGDIAEGYSVSREKKESFPLTVTSAQKNPTAFYLCASSTPGYTEAFFGQGTRLTVV.

This clonotype came up many times. The V call is TRBV6-1, the J call TRBJ1-1; no definite D call. Germline assignment: CDR1 MNHNS and CDR2 SASEGT. With 4 bases removed from V and 4 bases from J, the gap between germline ends came to 19 bases. The CDR3 has 16 residues. The CDR3 bases are TGTGCCAGCAGTGGTTTCCGTGGAGGTCCTTTCACTGAAGCTTTCTTT. Translation: CASSGFRGGPFTEAFF.

This clonotype was seen repeatedly, ten times or more. The genes are TRBV18 and TRBJ2-7, with TRBD1 matching over 9 bases. The V and J ends lost 8 bases and 6 bases, in that order; junction bases with no gene match: 14. The CDR3 has 15 amino acids. Germline lookup yields CDR1 KGHSH and CDR2 LQKENI. CDR3 nucleotide sequence: TGTGCCAGCACCCCAGGGGGGACAGGGATTGGCGAGCAGTACTTC. Translating it yields CASTPGGTGIGEQYF.

This clonotype showed up many times. The V gene is TRBV28, the J gene TRBJ2-3; D not resolved. This CDR3 is 15 amino acids long. Trimming stripped 3 bases from V and 2 bases from J, with 12 bases between. Germline CDR1 reads MDHEN; CDR2 reads SYDVKM. The CDR3 sequence: CASSLSDLTTDTQYF. In nucleotides, the CDR3 is TGTGCCAGCAGTTTGTCAGACCTGACCACAGATACGCAGTATTTT.

Concerning this clonotype: One end of the junction is discordant with germline, which a read error may explain. This chain uses TRBV7-9 with TRBJ1-1; the D is unclear. This CDR3 is 12 amino acids long. The germline V gene encodes CDR1 SEHNR and CDR2 FQNEAQ (reference sequence). The CDR3 bases are TGTGTCAGCAGCTTCGACTCCCTTCGCGGTTTCTTT. It specifies CVSSFDSLRGFF.

This clonotype has a count of ten or more. V usage is TRBV19 and J usage is TRBJ1-1; no definite D call. The CDR3 has 14 amino acids. Trimming stripped 5 bases from V and 5 bases from J, with 15 bases between. Germline V gene data show CDR1 as LNHDA and CDR2 as SQIVND (reference sequence). The CDR3, as DNA: TGTGCCAGTAGTTCAATGGCCGCTTCGACTGAAGCTTTCTTT. This translates into CASSSMAASTEAFF.

V is TRBV27 and J is TRBJ2-5; D not resolved. There are 11 residues in the CDR3. From germline, CDR1 is MNHEY and CDR2 SMNVEV (reference sequence). V lost 6 bases and J 5 bases, leaving 7 bases between the germline ends. CDR3 sequence (DNA): TGTGCCAGCAGAGTTGCGGAGACCCAGTACTTC. It translates to CASRVAETQYF.

This clonotype has only a few counts. The genes are TRBV20-1 and TRBJ2-7, with a possible D match to TRBD2 (6 bases). Germline-derived CDR1 and CDR2 are DFQATT and SNEGSKA (reference sequence). The V and J ends lost 2 bases and 1 base respectively, with 12 bases between them. The CDR3 extends over 14 amino acids. The CDR3, as DNA: TGCAGTGCTAGACAGGGAGGCCCTTCCTACGAGCAGTACTTC. It translates to CSARQGGPSYEQYF.

This clonotype was seen repeatedly, ten times or more. The V call is TRBV20-1, the J call TRBJ2-7; D possibly corresponds to TRBD2 (6 bases). Trimming took 3 bases from V and 3 from J, leaving 15 bases between them. The germline V gene encodes CDR1 DFQATT and CDR2 SNEGSKA (reference sequence). This CDR3 contains 14 residues. DNA for the CDR3: TGCAGTGCTAGGGCTCGGGGAGGTAACTACGAGCAGTACTTC. Its translation: CSARARGGNYEQYF.

CDR3 amino acids: CASRASGRDEQYF. The CDR3 coding sequence is TGTGCCAGCCGGGCTAGCGGGAGGGACGAGCAGTACTTC. The genes are TRBV6-1 and TRBJ2-7; 12 nucleotides agree with TRBD2. This CDR3 is built from 13 residues. Germline V lookup: CDR1 MNHNS, CDR2 SASEGT. J gave up 5 bases and V 8 bases, and 4 bases lay outside the gene matches.

The chain combines TRBV19 with TRBJ2-1; D is undetermined. The CDR3 runs 12 residues. The germline V gene has CDR1 LNHDA and CDR2 SQIVND (reference sequence). Trimming removed 6 bases at V and 5 bases at J, with 8 bases between. CDR3 residues: CASSGLDNEQFF. DNA of the CDR3: TGTGCCAGTAGCGGCCTCGACAATGAGCAGTTCTTC.